Listed below are T cell receptor beta chains from one sample, sequenced in a study of blood T cell repertoires in COVID-19. The protocol was immunoSEQ multiplex PCR, while the TCRdb copy is restricted to in-frame clones and leaves out a portion. The sample records about 17,000 clones, 81% being singletons. Sequencing used peripheral blood. The source of these receptors is a man aged 55 to 70 with acute or convalescent COVID-19. CDR3s leave out the opening cysteine and the closing phenylalanine or tryptophan. Not all rows give a size; the values are once, few, many and, for expanded clones, a class.

- TRBJ2-2 TRBV29-1 12 SVEGRGNTGELF
- TRBJ1-1 TRBV14 12 ASRLGTGGTEAF
few TRBJ2-1 TRBV5-1 12 ASGGAGSYNEQF
- TRBJ1-4 TRBV9 13 ASSATGGAYEKLF
- TRBJ1-3 TRBV5-1 14 ASSLTVPSSGNTIY
- TRBJ1-2 TRBV6-1 11 ASSETRERGYT
once TRBJ1-1 TRBV27 16 ASSIDNRGRNWGTEAF
- TRBJ2-3 TRBV10-3 14 AIRPPSGGDGDTQY
- TRBJ2-1 TRBV5-6 11 ASSLEGLVLEF
- TRBJ2-7 TRBV6-2/TRBV6-3 11 ASSYVARYEQY
- TRBJ1-2 TRBV19 13 ASSIGHNTNYGYT
- TRBJ1-1 TRBV7-2 13 ASSPPWGMATEAF
once TRBJ2-7 TRBV6-5 11 ASSRLEGDEQY
few TRBJ1-5 TRBV29-1 10 SVGQGNQPQH
- TRBJ2-7 TRBV7-9 12 ASSYGTGGDEQY
- TRBJ2-4 TRBV27 12 ASSQDRSGNIQY
medium-sized TRBJ1-6 TRBV5-4 14 ASSSQNAVGGSPLH
- TRBJ1-4 TRBV7-9 12 ASSLGQVNEKLF
- TRBJ2-1 TRBV5-1 12 ASSPPGQYNEQF
once TRBJ2-5 TRBV19 11 ASRSGGRETQY
- TRBJ1-2 TRBV18 12 ASSPDAVDYGYT
- TRBJ1-2 TRBV29-1 11 SVLDRGFGGYT
few TRBJ2-1 TRBV19 14 ASSPLLDRGRNEQF
- TRBJ1-5 TRBV4-2 13 ASSQDTGTNQPQH
- TRBJ2-2 TRBV7-2 14 ASSPFIPTNTGELF
few TRBJ2-7 TRBV19 9 ATGQGREQY
- TRBJ1-1 TRBV29-1 10 SVEESGQEAF
medium-sized TRBJ2-1 TRBV6-6 12 ASTSRGTGNEQF
- TRBJ1-1 TRBV19 10 ASSEKDREAF
- TRBJ1-2 TRBV18 13 ASSPGQGTDYGYT
few TRBJ1-2 TRBV5-1 13 ASSVTVQGAEGYT
- TRBJ2-7 TRBV29-1 11 SVRDTISYEQY
- TRBJ2-7 TRBV7-9 14 ASSRGGQGGTYEQY
- TRBJ2-7 TRBV19 11 ASSGRLAYEQY
once TRBJ2-1 TRBV28 12 ASNPSGSYNEQF
- TRBJ2-6 TRBV30 12 AWSVRVGANVLT
- TRBJ1-5 TRBV6-5 13 ASSRQGGGNQPQH
- TRBJ2-5 TRBV29-1 10 SVSGTSETQY
- TRBJ1-3 TRBV6-6 12 ASSYGSSGNTIY
- TRBJ1-2 TRBV12-3/TRBV12-4 11 ASSTRQGPGYT
- TRBJ1-2 TRBV24-1 15 ATSDRDRDFTPYGYT
- TRBJ1-2 TRBV6-5 11 ATLTGIKYGYT
few TRBJ2-7 TRBV5-6 12 ASSLKRSTYEQY
- TRBJ2-1 TRBV10-3 12 ATSSGGGYNEQF
- TRBJ1-1 TRBV6-5 13 ASSYTGSQNTEAF
- TRBJ2-2 TRBV7-9 17 ASSLGGPRTSGNTGELF
- TRBJ1-3 TRBV29-1 11 SGTEHSGNTIY
- TRBJ1-2 TRBV29-1 11 SVTTGTVGGYT
few TRBJ2-1 TRBV7-2 13 ASSSLAGVYNEQF
- TRBJ1-6 TRBV19 14 ASAGTGDYYNSPLH
- TRBJ1-1 TRBV27 10 ASRQGNTEAF
- TRBJ1-6 TRBV6-5 11 ASGRGRNSPLH
- TRBJ2-5 TRBV7-3 11 ASSPQGSGTQY
- TRBJ1-1 TRBV15 11 ATSRGTNTEAF
- TRBJ2-7 TRBV5-1 12 ASSLEGRVYEQY